The 21 T cell receptor beta chains presented below share a single source sample, sequenced in a study of low-dose radiotherapy and immunotherapy resistance in tumors. TRAV- and TRBV-specific primers were used for first-strand cDNA, which covered alpha and beta chains. Both a constant-region primer and a V-primer adapter served to amplify TCRs across 15 to 25 PCR cycles. TCRdb re-called the reads through MiXCR, storing one row per CDR3 protein. The repertoire consists of under 20,000 distinct CDR3 sequences, with about 74% occurring once and the leading ten covering around 10%. The origin of the receptors is a human donor with advanced metastatic prostate, ovarian, gallbladder or colorectal cancer (not recorded which). This table probably holds off-target reads from a library built for another chain.

The V and J genes are TRBV2 and TRBJ2-5; 10 nucleotides align to TRBD1. The V gene end was trimmed by 5 bases and the J gene end by 5 bases; junction bases not matched to a gene: 5. From germline, CDR1 is SNHLY and CDR2 FYNNEI. CDR3 length: 14 residues. CDR3 sequence reads: CASSTTGGGETQYF. In nucleotides, the CDR3 is TGTGCCAGCAGTACGACAGGGGGCGGGGAGACCCAGTACTTC.

V is TRBV5-1 and J is TRBJ1-4; TRBD1 agrees at 9 bases. With 0 bases clipped from V and 8 bases from J, the junction kept 5 bases outside the gene matches. CDR3 length: 15 amino acids. The germline V gene encodes CDR1 SGHRS and CDR2 YFSETQ. The CDR3, as DNA: TGCGCCAGCAGCTTGGGGGACAGGGTTAACGAAAAACTGTTTTTT. It codes for CASSLGDRVNEKLFF.

V is TRBV29-1 and J is TRBJ2-2; tentatively, D is TRBD2 (6 bases). The CDR3 totals 14 residues. V lost 6 bases and J 1 base, leaving 12 bases between the germline ends. Looked up from germline, CDR1 is SQVTM and CDR2 is ANQGSEA. DNA for the CDR3: TGCAGCGTCTGGGTCGGGGGGAACACCGGGGAGCTGTTTTTT. It is translated as CSVWVGGNTGELFF.

This chain connects TRBV28 to TRBJ2-1; TRBD2 aligns across 8 bases. The V segment lost 6 bases and the J segment 4 bases; nucleotides outside the gene matches: 8. Looked up from germline, CDR1 is MDHEN and CDR2 is SYDVKM. The CDR3 has 15 residues. The DNA for the CDR3 is TGTGCCAGCAGGCTGAGCGGGGGACTATACAATGAGCAGTTCTTC. Protein: CASRLSGGLYNEQFF.

This clonotype was counted between two and nine times. The genes are TRBV19 and TRBJ2-1; D is uncertain. This CDR3 has 15 residues. The V end was cut by 3 bases, the J end by 0 bases, with 9 bases between. Germline CDR1 LNHDA, CDR2 SQIVND (reference sequence). Written as DNA, the CDR3 is TGTGCCAGTAGTATTCAGGCTAGCTCCTACAATGAGCAGTTCTTC. This codes for CASSIQASSYNEQFF. Complete variable domain (other parts from reference TRBV19 and TRBJ2-1): DGGITQSPKYLFRKEGQNVTLSCEQNLNHDAMYWYRQDPGQGLRLIYYSQIVNDFQKGDIAEGYSVSREKKESFPLTVTSAQKNPTAFYLCASSIQASSYNEQFFGPGTRLTVL.

The chain couples TRBV21-1 to TRBJ2-7; the table gives TRBD1 as D, unverified against the DNA. TRBV21-1 is annotated as a pseudogene. The CDR3 is 15 amino acids. The CDR3 is CASSPRTGRSYEQYF. CDR3 bases: TGTGCCAGCAGCCCCCGGACAGGGCGCTCCTACGAGCAGTACTTC.

The J gene is TRBJ2-3, the V gene TRBV7-1; 16 nucleotides agree with TRBD2. TRBV7-1 counts as an open reading frame of uncertain function. Unmatched junction bases numbered 9, after V lost 5 bases and J lost 4 bases. This CDR3 comprises 18 residues. CDR3 sequence: CASSRMGLAGGFADTQYF. CDR3 DNA sequence: TGTGCCAGCAGCCGAATGGGACTAGCGGGAGGGTTCGCAGATACGCAGTATTTT.

This chain uses TRBV7-9 with TRBJ2-3; 13 bases map to TRBD2. The germline V gene encodes CDR1 SEHNR and CDR2 FQNEAQ (reference sequence). V shed 5 bases and J 0 bases; nucleotides not matched to a gene: 8. The CDR3 is made up of 18 amino acids. The DNA of the CDR3 is TGTGCCAGCAGCCCAAGACTAGCGGGAGGTCTTAGCACAGATACGCAGTATTTT. Its protein is CASSPRLAGGLSTDTQYF. The complete variable domain, with remaining parts taken from reference TRBV7-9 and TRBJ2-3, reads DTGVSQNPRHKITKRGQNVTFRCDPISEHNRLYWYRQTLGQGPEFLTYFQNEAQLEKSRLLSDRFSAERPKGSFSTLEIQRTEQGDSAMYLCASSPRLAGGLSTDTQYFGPGTRLTVL.

V usage is TRBV5-4 and J usage is TRBJ1-2, with a tentative D call TRBD1 (6 bases). CDR3 length: 13 residues. The germline CDR1 and CDR2 sequences are SGHNT and YYREEE (reference sequence). Trimming left V 3 bases short and J 4 bases short, with 10 bases between. This CDR3 is CASSSTGTYGYTF. The CDR3 bases are TGTGCCAGCAGCTCCACAGGGACCTATGGCTACACCTTC. Together with reference TRBV5-4 and TRBJ1-2, the CDR3 gives the full variable domain: ETGVTQSPTHLIKTRGQQVTLRCSSQSGHNTVSWYQQALGQGPQFIFQYYREEENGRGNFPPRFSGLQFPNYSSELNVNALELDDSALYLCASSSTGTYGYTFGSGTRLTVV.

CDR3 DNA sequence: TGTGCCAGCAGCACCACTAATAATTCACCCCTCCACTTT. Encoded protein: CASSTTNNSPLHF. J is TRBJ1-6 and V is TRBV9; D is unresolved. Germline values: CDR1 SGDLS, CDR2 YYNGEE. V lost 4 bases and J 5 bases, leaving 7 bases between the germline ends. This CDR3 spans 13 amino acids.

The chain recombines TRBV18 with TRBJ2-1, with D tentatively TRBD1 (6 bases). From germline, CDR1 is KGHSH and CDR2 LQKENI. V was cut by 6 bases and J by 9 bases, with 18 bases left in between. This CDR3 spans 14 amino acids. The CDR3 nucleotides are TGTGCCAGCTCCACTTTTCACAGGGAAAGTGAGCAGTTCTTC. This sequence encodes CASSTFHRESEQFF.

This clonotype was seen more than once but under ten times. V usage is TRBV5-5 and J usage is TRBJ2-1; D call uncertain. Trimming cost V 4 bases and J 0 bases, with 14 bases left between them. CDR1 and CDR2 from the germline V gene are SGHKS and YYEKEE (reference sequence). The CDR3 totals 16 residues. The CDR3 bases are TGTGCCAGCAGCCCCCGGCTCTCGAGCTCCTACAATGAGCAGTTCTTC. Protein: CASSPRLSSSYNEQFF.

The chain is built from TRBV6-5 and TRBJ2-7; no reliable D call. The CDR3 is 14 residues long. V gave up 2 bases and J gave up 1 base, with 9 bases separating them. Germline-derived CDR1 and CDR2 are MNHEY and SVGAGI. CDR3 sequence (DNA): TGTGCCAGCAGTTACGATCCGCGATCCTACGAGCAGTACTTC. Encoded protein: CASSYDPRSYEQYF.

The V and J genes are TRBV7-9 and TRBJ1-1, with D unresolved. Trimming pared 7 bases from V and 6 bases from J, leaving 18 bases between. There are 14 residues in the CDR3. Germline CDR1 SEHNR, CDR2 FQNEAQ (reference sequence). CDR3 nucleotides: TGTGCCAGCAATCCTGGCGTTATGTTTTCTGAAGCTTTCTTT. This encodes CASNPGVMFSEAFF.

The V call is TRBV5-6, the J call TRBJ2-7; D is unresolved. Per the germline V gene, CDR1 is SGHDT and CDR2 is YYEEEE. Deletions cut 0 bases from V and 2 bases from J, with 3 bases between. CDR3 length: 12 residues. This CDR3 reads CASSLVAYEQYF. CDR3 nucleotide sequence: TGTGCCAGCAGCTTGGTAGCCTACGAGCAGTACTTC.

This chain uses TRBV5-4 with TRBJ2-3, with D perhaps TRBD1 (7 bases). The CDR3 totals 17 residues. V lost 5 bases and J 0 bases, leaving 19 bases between the germline ends. Per germline, CDR1 SGHNT and CDR2 YYREEE (reference sequence). Here the CDR3 DNA reads TGTGCCAGCAGTTCCGGAGGGGGCGGGGCTAGCACAGATACGCAGTATTTT. It encodes CASSSGGGGASTDTQYF. The full variable domain, completed using reference TRBV5-4 and TRBJ2-3, is ETGVTQSPTHLIKTRGQQVTLRCSSQSGHNTVSWYQQALGQGPQFIFQYYREEENGRGNFPPRFSGLQFPNYSSELNVNALELDDSALYLCASSSGGGGASTDTQYFGPGTRLTVL.

This clonotype has just one count. The chain employs TRBV12-3 or TRBV12-4 and TRBJ2-7; D gene uncertain. CDR3 length: 13 amino acids. Trimming pared 3 bases from V and 4 bases from J, leaving 10 bases between. The CDR3 DNA sequence: TGTGCCAGCAGTTTCTCCTTAGAATACGAGCAGTACTTC. As protein: CASSFSLEYEQYF.

The rearrangement links TRBV5-4 to TRBJ2-1; 8 positions match TRBD2. This CDR3 region has 13 residues. Germline values: CDR1 SGHNT, CDR2 YYREEE (reference sequence). The V gene end was trimmed by 6 bases and the J gene end by 12 bases; junction bases not matched to a gene: 11. The chain's CDR3 is CASTSRASGWQFF. CDR3 in DNA: TGTGCCAGCACCTCCAGGGCTAGCGGGTGGCAGTTCTTC.

The chain joins TRBV5-1 to TRBJ1-1; TRBD1 might be the D (5 bases). The CDR3 length is 15 residues. Per germline, CDR1 SGHRS and CDR2 YFSETQ. Trimming left V 4 bases short and J 5 bases short, with 18 bases between. CDR3 sequence: CASSNHRTRATEAFF. CDR3 bases: TGCGCCAGCAGCAACCACCGGACAAGGGCAACTGAAGCTTTCTTT.

V and J are TRBV5-1 and TRBJ2-7, with D unresolved. Germline V CDR1 and CDR2: SGHRS, YFSETQ. The CDR3 has 16 amino acids. V was shortened by 0 bases and J by 3 bases, with 16 bases between the two germline ends. The CDR3 region has the DNA TGCGCCAGCAGCTTGGCAGCGACGACGGAACGCTACGAGCAGTACTTC. It encodes CASSLAATTERYEQYF.

This clonotype was detected a few times. The chain combines TRBV28 with TRBJ1-2; D remains unclear. There are 14 residues in the CDR3. Looked up from germline, CDR1 is MDHEN and CDR2 is SYDVKM. V lost 8 bases, J lost 6 bases, and 19 bases lay in between. DNA for the CDR3: TGTGCCAGCGCCCGTCGGGCAGATCGGGATGGCTACACCTTC. Residues: CASARRADRDGYTF.